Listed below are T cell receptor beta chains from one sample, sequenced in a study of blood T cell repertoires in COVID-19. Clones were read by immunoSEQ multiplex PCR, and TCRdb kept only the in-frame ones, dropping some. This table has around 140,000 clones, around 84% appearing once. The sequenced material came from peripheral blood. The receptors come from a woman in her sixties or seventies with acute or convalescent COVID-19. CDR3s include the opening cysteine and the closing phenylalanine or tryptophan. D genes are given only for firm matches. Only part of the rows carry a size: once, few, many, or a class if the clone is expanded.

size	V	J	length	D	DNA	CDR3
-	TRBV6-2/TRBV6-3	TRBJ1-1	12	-	TGTGCCAGCAGTTACTCTATCACTGAAGCTTTCTTT	CASSYSITEAFF
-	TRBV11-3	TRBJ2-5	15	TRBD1	TGTGCCAGCAGCTTAGGGGGACAGGGAGGGGAGACCCAGTACTTC	CASSLGGQGGETQYF
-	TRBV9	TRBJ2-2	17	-	TGTGCCAGCAGCGTGCGCCCCACAGGCAAAGGGGCCGGGGAGCTGTTTTTT	CASSVRPTGKGAGELFF
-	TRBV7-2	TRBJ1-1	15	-	TGTGCCAGCAGCCAGAGAGGGGGATTTGGCACTGAAGCTTTCTTT	CASSQRGGFGTEAFF
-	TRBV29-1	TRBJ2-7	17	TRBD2	TGCAGCGTTGAAGGACTAGCGGGCGGGATGGAACCCTACGAGCAGTACTTC	CSVEGLAGGMEPYEQYF
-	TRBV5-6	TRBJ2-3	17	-	TGTGCCAGCAGCTCTACCGGGCGGGACAGACAAACAGATACGCAGTATTTT	CASSSTGRDRQTDTQYF
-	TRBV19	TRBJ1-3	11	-	TGTGCCGCGGGCTCTGGAAACACCATATATTTT	CAAGSGNTIYF
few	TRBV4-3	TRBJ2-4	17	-	TGCGCCAGCAGCCAAGAAGCGACTGCACTAGCCAAAAACATTCAGTACTTC	CASSQEATALAKNIQYF
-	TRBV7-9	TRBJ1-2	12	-	TGTGCCAGCAGCCCCGGACTATATGGCTACACCTTC	CASSPGLYGYTF
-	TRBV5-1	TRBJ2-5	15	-	TGCGCCAGCAGCTTGGGACAGACGAGCCAAGAGACCCAGTACTTC	CASSLGQTSQETQYF
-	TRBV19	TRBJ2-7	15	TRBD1	TGTGCCAGTAGGCCGACGACAGGGGCCCCCTACGAGCAGTACTTC	CASRPTTGAPYEQYF
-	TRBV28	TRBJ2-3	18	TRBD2	TGTGCCAGCAGTTCCTGGGTAGCGGGGGGGCCGGCCGCAGATACGCAGTATTTT	CASSSWVAGGPAADTQYF
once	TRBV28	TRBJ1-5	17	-	TGTGCCAGCAGACGATCGGGTGCGGGGGAGAGGAATCAGCCCCAGCATTTT	CASRRSGAGERNQPQHF
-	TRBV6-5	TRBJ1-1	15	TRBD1	TGTGCCAGCAGTTACGAGGGGGCGAGAGACACTGAAGCTTTCTTT	CASSYEGARDTEAFF
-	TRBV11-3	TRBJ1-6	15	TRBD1	TGTGCCAGCAGCGTAGACAGGGGGCTTAATTCACCCCTCCACTTT	CASSVDRGLNSPLHF
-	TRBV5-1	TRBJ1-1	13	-	TGCGCCAGCAGCCAAGAGCCTAACACTGAAGCTTTCTTT	CASSQEPNTEAFF
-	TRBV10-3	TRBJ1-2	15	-	TGTGCCATCAGTGATCTCGCCGGGCGAGGGAATGGCTACACCTTC	CAISDLAGRGNGYTF
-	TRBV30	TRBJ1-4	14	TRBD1	TGTGCCTGGAACCGACAGGGGACTAATGAAAAACTGTTTTTT	CAWNRQGTNEKLFF
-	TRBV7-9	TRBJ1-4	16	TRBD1	TGTGCCAGCAGCTTATTTGGGACAGCAACTAATGAAAAACTGTTTTTT	CASSLFGTATNEKLFF
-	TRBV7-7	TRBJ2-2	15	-	TGTGCTAGCAGCTCCCAGGGCGGGAACACCGGGGAGCTGTTTTTT	CASSSQGGNTGELFF
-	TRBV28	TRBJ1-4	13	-	TGTGCCAGCAGGATAGGGGTTACTGAAAAACTGTTTTTT	CASRIGVTEKLFF
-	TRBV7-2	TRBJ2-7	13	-	TGTGCCAGCAGCTTAGGACACCACTACGAGCAGTACTTC	CASSLGHHYEQYF
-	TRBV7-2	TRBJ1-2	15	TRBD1	TGTGCCAGCAGCCCCAGGACAGGGGGCGCCTATGGCTACACCTTC	CASSPRTGGAYGYTF
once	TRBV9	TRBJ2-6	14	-	TGTGCCAGCAGCGTAACTTCTGGGGCCAACGTCCTGACTTTC	CASSVTSGANVLTF
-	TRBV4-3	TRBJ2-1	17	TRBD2	TGCGCCAGCAGCCAAGAGAGGGCGGGGGGACGGTACAATGAGCAGTTCTTC	CASSQERAGGRYNEQFF
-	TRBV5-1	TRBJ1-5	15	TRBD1	TGCGCCAGCAGCCAAGGGACAGGGATGAATCAGCCCCAGCATTTT	CASSQGTGMNQPQHF
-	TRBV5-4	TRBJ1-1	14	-	TGTGCCAGCAGCTCCGAGAGACAGTACGCTGAAGCTTTCTTT	CASSSERQYAEAFF
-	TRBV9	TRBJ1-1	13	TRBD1	TGTGCCAGCGGACAGGGTTTGAACACTGAAGCTTTCTTT	CASGQGLNTEAFF
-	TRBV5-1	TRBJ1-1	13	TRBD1	TGCGCCAGCAGCCCAGGACAGGGTGGCGAAGCTTTCTTT	CASSPGQGGEAFF
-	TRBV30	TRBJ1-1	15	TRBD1	TGTGCCTGGACAGGGGGTGGGGTGGGTAACACTGAAGCTTTCTTT	CAWTGGGVGNTEAFF
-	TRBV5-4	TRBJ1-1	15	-	TGTGCCAGCAGCTTATACCAGATCCTGAACACTGAAGCTTTCTTT	CASSLYQILNTEAFF
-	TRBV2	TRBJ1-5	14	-	TGTGCCAGCAGTAACAGCTATAGCAATCAGCCCCAGCATTTT	CASSNSYSNQPQHF
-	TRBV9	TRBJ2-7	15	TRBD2	TGTGCCAGCAACCCGGGGGGTCACGGCTCCTACGAGCAGTACTTC	CASNPGGHGSYEQYF
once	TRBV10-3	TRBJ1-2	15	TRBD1	TGTGCCATCAGGACACAGGGGGCGGATTACTATGGCTACACCTTC	CAIRTQGADYYGYTF
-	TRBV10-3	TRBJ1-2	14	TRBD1	TGTGCCATCAGTGTGGGACAGGGTGGGAATGGCTACACCTTC	CAISVGQGGNGYTF
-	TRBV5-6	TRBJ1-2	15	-	TGTGCCAGCAGCTTGGTGCTGGCGACGGGAGACGGCTACACCTTC	CASSLVLATGDGYTF
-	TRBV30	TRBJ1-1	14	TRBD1	TGTGCCTGGAGTGGACAGGGGCCGAACACTGAAGCTTTCTTT	CAWSGQGPNTEAFF
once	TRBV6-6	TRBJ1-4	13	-	TGTGCCAGCAGGGACAGTAATAATGAAAAACTGTTTTTT	CASRDSNNEKLFF
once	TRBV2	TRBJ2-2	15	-	TGTGCCAGCAGTACTGAGAGGGCCTTAACCGGGGAGCTGTTTTTT	CASSTERALTGELFF
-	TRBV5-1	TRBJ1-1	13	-	TGCGCCAGCCACAGGAACCTGAACACTGAAGCTTTCTTT	CASHRNLNTEAFF
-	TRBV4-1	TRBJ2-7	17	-	TGCGCCAGCAGCCAAGTGGTGATTAGCGGACGCTCCTACGAGCAGTACTTC	CASSQVVISGRSYEQYF
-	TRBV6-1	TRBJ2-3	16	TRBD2	TGTGCCAGCAGTGCCCTAGCGGGGCCCATGCCAGATACGCAGTATTTT	CASSALAGPMPDTQYF